Below are 5 T cell receptor beta chains sequenced from a single sample in a study of shared clonotypes between healthy human individuals. Sequencing used immunoSEQ multiplex PCR; TCRdb keeps in-frame clones, though not all of them. The table includes under 600,000 clones, roughly 79% detected once. Sample: PBMCs. Source of these receptors: a woman in her thirties or forties in good health. Some clones in this sample may be carry-over from other donors' samples.

The chain employs TRBV6-5 and TRBJ2-6; D uncertain. Germline V CDR1 and CDR2: MNHEY, SVGAGI. The CDR3 covers 14 residues. Trimming removed 5 bases from V and 0 bases from J, with 5 bases in between. This CDR3 is CASSTLSGANVLTF. CDR3 coding DNA: TGTGCCAGCAGTACCCTCTCTGGGGCCAACGTCCTGACTTTC.

The rearrangement joins TRBV4-2 to TRBJ2-5; 12 nucleotides match TRBD2. The J call may be incorrect, as the DNA end agrees better with TRBJ2-7. This CDR3 is 16 amino acids long. Germline V gene lookup returns CDR1 LGHNA and CDR2 YNFKEQ. CDR3 amino acids: CASSQDPTSGSYEQYF. In nucleotides, the CDR3 is TGTGCCAGCAGCCAAGATCCGACTAGCGGGAGCTACGAGCAGTACTTC.

This chain joins TRBV10-3 and TRBJ2-2; 9 bases fit TRBD2. The CDR3 totals 15 residues. Germline V gene lookup returns CDR1 ENHRY and CDR2 SYGVKD. V shed 10 bases and J 3 bases; nucleotides not matched to a gene: 9. As DNA, the CDR3 is TGTGCCACCGTAGCGGGAGAATGGGACACCGGGGAGCTGTTTTTT. Translating gives CATVAGEWDTGELFF.

This clone was seen a single time. The J gene is TRBJ2-5, the V gene TRBV5-1; D is perhaps TRBD1 or TRBD2 (6 bases each). This CDR3 has 14 amino acids. Germline loops: CDR1 SGHRS, CDR2 YFSETQ. Deletions cut 5 bases from V and 5 bases from J, with 16 bases between. As DNA, the CDR3 is TGCGCCAGCAGTTCGGCCGGGGGCGCCGAGACCCAGTACTTC. This gives the protein CASSSAGGAETQYF.

The chain recombines TRBV7-3 with TRBJ2-3, with D uncertain. The CDR3 covers 13 residues. Germline V gives CDR1 SGHTA, CDR2 FQGTGA. V shed 5 bases and J shed 5 bases, with 11 bases lying between them. CDR3 region: CASSGNMGDTQYF. The CDR3, as DNA: TGTGCCAGCAGCGGCAACATGGGAGATACGCAGTATTTT.